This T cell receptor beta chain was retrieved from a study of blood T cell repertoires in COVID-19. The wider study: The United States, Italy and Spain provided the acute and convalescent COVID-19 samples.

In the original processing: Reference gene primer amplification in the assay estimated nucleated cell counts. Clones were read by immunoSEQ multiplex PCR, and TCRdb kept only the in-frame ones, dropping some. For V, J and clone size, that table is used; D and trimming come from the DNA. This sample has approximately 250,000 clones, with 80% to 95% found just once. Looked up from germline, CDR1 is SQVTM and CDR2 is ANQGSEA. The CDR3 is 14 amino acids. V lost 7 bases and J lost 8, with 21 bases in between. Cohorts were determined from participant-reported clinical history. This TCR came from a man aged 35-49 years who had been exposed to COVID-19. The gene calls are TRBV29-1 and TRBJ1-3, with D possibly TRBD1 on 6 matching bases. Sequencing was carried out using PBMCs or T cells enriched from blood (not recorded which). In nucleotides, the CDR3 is TGCAGCGCCCGATGGACAGAACTTAGGGACACCATATATTTT. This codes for CSARWTELRDTIYF.